The T cell receptor beta chain under discussion was sequenced for a study of T cells in Graves' hyperthyroidism and ophthalmopathy (dated by TCRdb to the late 2010s). Regarding the study in general: Peripheral blood was sampled at the time of initial diagnosis, prior to any treatment. To identify distinguishing TCR V-J signatures, a discovery cohort of about 95 patients was used, comprising 40 to 45 with Graves' ophthalmopathy and roughly 60 with stable Graves' hyperthyroidism. After blood sampling, hyperthyroidism patients were treated with methimazole at a starting dose of 30 mg daily, and ophthalmopathy patients were treated with high-dose intravenous methylprednisolone. The roughly 100 discovery patients were divided at random into training and test sets in a 7:3 ratio. An independent validation cohort of about 19 hyperthyroidism patients and 17 patients who later progressed to ophthalmopathy tested prospective prediction of ophthalmopathy. Thyroid tissue and blood T-cell repertoires from about six Graves' hyperthyroidism patients were also compared in the study. The paper describes TCR Vbeta CDR3 sequencing of 120 to 150 peripheral blood samples, made up of 43 ophthalmopathy patients, 70 to 75 hyperthyroidism patients and 17 progressor patients. What the authors observed across the whole study: Ophthalmopathy was separated from stable hyperthyroidism by a 13 V-J signature model, with about 86% sensitivity and about 84% specificity obtained in cross-validation and 80%/75% obtained in testing. Most expanded thyroid clonotypes (frequency above 0.001) were also found in blood, which suggests that blood repertoires may mirror thyroid immune responses. In validation, the model predicted progression to ophthalmopathy with roughly 70% sensitivity and about 73% specificity, a median of about 6.7 months before onset. Sample size was not statistically predetermined, and blinding of investigators to group allocation was not performed.

Ophthalmopathy patients had moderately to severely active disease, Clinical Activity Score of at least 3, NOSPECS grade of at least 4, and duration under 3 months. Any patient with an uncontrolled infection, another autoimmune disease, pregnancy or lactation was excluded. Diagnoses were established on the basis of clinical symptoms, serum thyroxine and TRAb, thyroid ultrasound, and orbital computed tomography. Ficoll-Paque density gradient centrifugation was used to isolate PBMCs from 8 to 10 ml of fresh peripheral blood. Trizol reagent was used to extract total RNA, and RNA quality was then checked on an Agilent 2100 Bioanalyzer. Points on this clonotype: No antigen is known for it. Within one base of it there is no much larger clone, and no base qualities were kept.

Amplification of TCR beta CDR3 regions was carried out from RNA transcripts. The TCR CDR3 was subjected to a first round of RT-PCR using the HTBI primer set and the Qiagen OneStep RT-PCR kit. The libraries were constructed in a second round of multiplex PCR and then size-selected and purified. Paired-end sequencing of the libraries was performed with 100 bp reads on an Illumina HiSeq2000. The original methods were these. SOAPnuke was used to process the raw data, throwing out any read that contained adapters or uncalled bases, had a mean Phred below 15, or lacked an exact constant-primer or identifier match. COPE v1.2.5 was used to merge high-quality paired reads, and clonotypes were defined as unique nucleotide sequences. MiTCR v1.1 was used to align the clonotypes against IMGT TRBV, TRBD and TRBJ reference segments. The analysis was restricted to V-J combinations with a frequency above 0.0001, which together covered 99.2% of the repertoires. A TCS score was defined as the ratio between F50 (clonal expansion) and ExV (chaos), using BLOSUM62-based TCRdist between CDR3 peptides within each V-J. Welch's t-statistics and random forest reduced fewer than 550 V-J features to about 12, which were used in a naive Bayes classifier (R e1071). The public sequencing data were trimmed at Q25 with fastp and processed into clonotypes with MiXCR by TCRdb, which kept only in-frame beta chains. Entries are consolidated by CDR3 protein sequence, retaining the most common genes and DNA. These V and J calls originate from TCRdb's pipeline instead of the authors' own analysis. The sample has hundreds of thousands of distinct CDR3 sequences on record, 20% to 25% of them singletons. The ten largest clones take up roughly 49% of the sample.

Input material: blood. This TCR was sampled from a woman aged 70-85 years with Graves' ophthalmopathy.

Here the CDR3 is given as CASSRQGNPYGYTF. The DNA is TGTGCCAGCAGTCGACAGGGGAATCCCTATGGCTACACCTTC. This chain joins TRBV27 to TRBJ1-2, with 8 junctional bases fitting TRBD1. The CDR3 has 14 amino acids, counting the end cysteine and phenylalanine. This entry keeps only the CDR3 DNA: 42 bases, framed from base 1. V lost 5 bases and J lost 4 bases, and the count of bases not matched to a germline gene is 6. The germline V gene (reference sequence) sets CDR1 to MNHEY and CDR2 to SMNVEV.